The 19 T cell receptor beta chains below all came from one sample that was sequenced in a study of T cells in Graves' hyperthyroidism and ophthalmopathy. Amplified TCR beta CDR3 regions derived from RNA transcripts. When the TCR CDR3 underwent first-round RT-PCR, the HTBI primer set was used. A single record per CDR3 protein comes from TCRdb applying MiXCR to the multiplex PCR reads. The sample consists of under 250,000 distinct CDR3 sequences, approximately 23% of them appearing once. Sequencing used blood. The receptor source for this set is a woman aged 40 to 50 with Graves' ophthalmopathy.

The chain combines TRBV28 with TRBJ1-2, with 10 bases lining up with TRBD1. This CDR3 is built from 14 residues. Per the germline V gene, CDR1 is MDHEN and CDR2 is SYDVKM. Trimming removed 8 bases from V and 7 bases from J; junction bases left unmatched: 10. The CDR3: CASRPSGTGVGYTF. The CDR3 DNA is TGTGCCAGCCGTCCCTCCGGGACAGGGGTTGGCTACACCTTC.

This clonotype was seen ten or more times. The J gene is TRBJ2-7, the V gene TRBV18; 8 bases map to TRBD1. The V segment lost 5 bases and the J segment 6 bases; nucleotides outside the gene matches: 9. The CDR3 has 14 residues. Looked up from germline, CDR1 is KGHSH and CDR2 is LQKENI. CDR3 protein: CASSSRTGFVEQYF. CDR3 coding DNA: TGTGCCAGCTCATCCCGGACAGGGTTTGTCGAGCAGTACTTC.

The chain couples TRBV19 to TRBJ2-7; tentative D call: TRBD2 (5 bases). The end of the DNA aligns better with TRBJ2-1, so the J call may be wrong. The CDR3 is 15 residues long. Germline loops: CDR1 LNHDA, CDR2 SQIVND (reference sequence). CDR3 loop: CASTPGLGLLYEQFF. Here the CDR3 DNA reads TGTGCCAGTACCCCTGGACTGGGTTTGCTCTACGAGCAGTTCTTC.

This clonotype was detected many times. The gene calls are TRBV6-5 and TRBJ2-7; 14 nucleotides line up with TRBD2. The CDR3 is made up of 21 amino acids. Trimming took 5 bases from V and 6 from J; bases not matched to a gene: 24. CDR1 MNHEY and CDR2 SVGAGI come from the germline V gene. The CDR3 is CASSPPPALPQGLAGVLEQYF. Written as DNA, the CDR3 is TGTGCCAGCAGTCCCCCCCCAGCACTACCCCAGGGACTAGCGGGAGTACTCGAGCAGTACTTC.

The chain is built from TRBV12-3 or TRBV12-4 and TRBJ2-7; 8 nucleotides agree with TRBD1. With 6 bases clipped from V and 2 bases from J, the junction kept 9 bases outside the gene matches. The CDR3 contains 15 residues. CDR3 protein: CASSEWTGRTYEQYF. The CDR3, as DNA: TGTGCCAGCAGCGAATGGACAGGGCGAACCTACGAGCAGTACTTC.

As for this clonotype: Being one base from a much bigger clone, this may be a read error. The V call is TRBV12-3 or TRBV12-4, the J call TRBJ1-1; D unresolved. V lost 3 bases and J 3 bases, leaving 8 bases between the germline ends. The CDR3 runs 13 residues. As DNA, the CDR3 is TGTGCCAGCAGTTTGATGGAGGACACTGAAGCTTTCTTT. This gives the protein CASSLMEDTEAFF.

This clonotype turned up a few times. The chain has TRBV19 and TRBJ1-1; a weak D match, TRBD1 (5 bases). The V gene's germline CDR1 is LNHDA and CDR2 SQIVND (reference sequence). Trimming stripped 6 bases from V and 1 base from J, with 18 bases between. This CDR3 region has 16 residues. CDR3 amino acids: CASRGPAPGSNTEAFF. CDR3 bases: TGTGCCAGTAGGGGGCCAGCACCAGGTTCGAACACTGAAGCTTTCTTT.

This clonotype has just a few counts. The rearrangement joins TRBV6-1 to TRBJ2-7, with D tentatively TRBD1 (6 bases). Trimming cost V 6 bases and J 3 bases, with 12 bases left between them. Germline V gives CDR1 MNHNS, CDR2 SASEGT. This CDR3 region has 13 residues. The CDR3 sequence is CASRATGIYEQYF. The CDR3, as DNA: TGTGCCAGCAGAGCCACAGGGATCTACGAGCAGTACTTC.

This clonotype has ten or more counts. CDR3 in amino acids: CSAIEAHVGQPQHF. The CDR3 DNA follows: TGCAGTGCTATTGAGGCCCACGTCGGTCAGCCCCAGCATTTT. The rearrangement joins TRBV20-1 to TRBJ1-5; no definite D call. The CDR3 has 14 residues. Trimming stripped 4 bases from V and 6 bases from J, with 16 bases between. The germline CDR1 and CDR2 sequences are DFQATT and SNEGSKA (reference sequence).

This clonotype was counted ten times or more. The V call is TRBV12-3 or TRBV12-4, the J call TRBJ2-7; 7 bases match TRBD2. The CDR3 contains 15 residues. V gave up 5 bases and J gave up 6 bases; unmatched junction bases: 13. The CDR3, as DNA: TGTGCCAGCAGTGTTTTAATTGCGGGAGTACGCGAGCAGTACTTC. It is translated as CASSVLIAGVREQYF.

This chain links TRBV6-5 with TRBJ1-1; D unclear. In germline, CDR1 is MNHEY, CDR2 SVGAGI. The CDR3 length is 15 residues. The ends were cut back, 2 bases at V and 3 bases at J, with 13 bases in the middle. CDR3 nucleotide sequence: TGTGCCAGCAGTTACCCTCGGGCCCTGGACACTGAAGCTTTCTTT. It specifies CASSYPRALDTEAFF.

This clonotype showed up just a few times. The chain is built from TRBV28 and TRBJ2-7; maybe TRBD1 (6 bases). Per the germline V gene, CDR1 is MDHEN and CDR2 is SYDVKM. The ends were cut back, 3 bases at V and 7 bases at J, with 19 bases in the middle. The CDR3 totals 15 residues. CDR3 loop: CASSFLRQDPGEQYF. CDR3 sequence (DNA): TGTGCCAGCAGTTTCCTCCGACAGGACCCTGGGGAGCAGTACTTC.

The chain is built from TRBV12-3 or TRBV12-4 and TRBJ2-7; 9 nucleotides match TRBD2. The CDR3 consists of 15 residues. Germline trimming cut 6 bases from V and 6 bases from J; bases unmatched to any gene: 12. The CDR3 coding sequence is TGTGCCAGCAGGCGGGGGGGACAGATTGTTACCGAGCAGTACTTC. It codes for CASRRGGQIVTEQYF.

This clonotype was seen at least ten times. The chain joins TRBV5-1 to TRBJ2-2; TRBD1 or TRBD2 may be the D gene (6 bases each). The V and J ends lost 0 bases and 4 bases respectively, with 13 bases between them. The CDR3 spans 16 residues. Per the germline V gene, CDR1 is SGHRS and CDR2 is YFSETQ. CDR3 sequence reads: CASSLDGGGFTGELFF. CDR3 in DNA: TGCGCCAGCAGCTTGGATGGAGGGGGGTTCACCGGGGAGCTGTTTTTT.

This clonotype has a count of ten or more. The rearrangement joins TRBV24-1 to TRBJ1-3; D is ambiguous. The ends were cut back, 9 bases at V and 2 bases at J, with 16 bases in the middle. Germline loops: CDR1 KGHDR, CDR2 SFDVKD. The CDR3 covers 15 residues. The CDR3 DNA reads as TGTGCCACCGTGGTAGAAAGGGTCACTGGAAACACCATATATTTT. Its translation is CATVVERVTGNTIYF.

This clonotype has a count of ten or more. V gene TRBV11-2 combines with J gene TRBJ1-5; 7 nucleotides agree with TRBD1. Trimming at V came to 5 bases and at J to 11 bases, leaving 6 bases not matched to a gene. The CDR3 is 12 amino acids. The V gene's germline CDR1 is SGHAT and CDR2 FQNNGV. The CDR3 bases are TGTGCCAGCAGCGGGGACAGTCGAGCCCAGCATTTT. Amino acids: CASSGDSRAQHF.

This clonotype was observed at least ten times. The chain uses TRBV2 and TRBJ1-5; unclear D gene. Germline CDR1 SNHLY, CDR2 FYNNEI. Trimming cost V 5 bases and J 3 bases, with 11 bases left between them. The CDR3 sequence is 14 residues long. CDR3 sequence: CASSRGTINQPQHF. The CDR3 bases are TGTGCCAGCAGTCGGGGTACTATCAATCAGCCCCAGCATTTT. The entire variable domain, with the rest obtained from reference TRBV2 and TRBJ1-5, is as follows: EPEVTQTPSHQVTQMGQEVILRCVPISNHLYFYWYRQILGQKVEFLVSFYNNEISEKSEIFDDQFSVERPDGSNFTLKIRSTKLEDSAMYFCASSRGTINQPQHFGDGTRLSIL.

The chain has TRBV6-5 and TRBJ1-1; 7 nucleotides agree with TRBD1. CDR1 and CDR2 (germline): MNHEY, SVGAGI. There are 15 residues in the CDR3. J gave up 4 bases and V 0 bases, and 5 bases lay outside the gene matches. The CDR3 loop reads CASSYSGGLGTEAFF. CDR3 bases: TGTGCCAGCAGTTACTCAGGGGGCTTGGGCACTGAAGCTTTCTTT.

The genes are TRBV12-3 or TRBV12-4 and TRBJ1-2; 10 bases agree with TRBD1. V shed 5 bases and J 8 bases; nucleotides not matched to a gene: 11. CDR3 length: 15 amino acids. The CDR3 sequence: CASSETGTGVQGYTF. CDR3 bases: TGTGCCAGCAGTGAAACCGGGACAGGGGTCCAAGGCTACACCTTC.